The next 18 T cell receptor beta chains were all read from a single sample in a study of blood T cell repertoires in COVID-19. Here immunoSEQ multiplex PCR was the method, and the copy in TCRdb shows in-frame clones only, minus some. The sample includes about 180,000 clones, roughly 87% seen only once; the top ten take around 1.4%. What was sequenced was peripheral blood. The receptors shown here come from a woman in her forties or fifties with acute or convalescent COVID-19.

The chain combines TRBV6-5 with TRBJ1-2; unclear D gene. This CDR3 is built from 13 residues. CDR1 is MNHEY and CDR2 is SVGAGI in the germline V gene. V dropped 11 bases and J dropped 7 bases, with 20 bases sitting between them. The CDR3 sequence is CAVRSQAGSGYTF. The CDR3 DNA follows: TGTGCCGTCCGATCCCAGGCGGGGAGTGGCTACACCTTC.

This clone was seen more than once but under ten times. This chain links TRBV7-2 with TRBJ2-7; TRBD2 might be the D (6 bases). V was clipped by 5 bases and J by 7 bases, with 21 bases between them. CDR1 and CDR2 (germline): SGHTA, FQGNSA. The CDR3 loop spans 15 amino acids. DNA for the CDR3: TGTGCCAGCAGCACTGGGGGACTCCCACCTAGGGAGCAGTACTTC. Encoded protein: CASSTGGLPPREQYF.

The chain is built from TRBV15 and TRBJ2-6; no firm D call. CDR1 and CDR2 (germline): LNHNV, YYDKDF (reference sequence). V lost 0 bases, J lost 2 bases, and 8 bases lay in between. CDR3 length equals 16 residues. The CDR3 DNA sequence: TGTGCCACCAGCAGAGATCATCGGGCTGGGGCCAACGTCCTGACTTTC. Its translation: CATSRDHRAGANVLTF.

This chain links TRBV19 with TRBJ2-7; 9 bases match TRBD1. Losses at the gene ends were 7 bases for V and 2 bases for J; bases not matched to a gene: 9. The CDR3 sequence is 15 residues long. Per germline, CDR1 LNHDA and CDR2 SQIVND (reference sequence). The CDR3 loop is CASKKVTGGTYEQYF. CDR3 nucleotides: TGTGCCAGTAAGAAGGTGACAGGGGGGACCTACGAGCAGTACTTC.

This chain joins TRBV4-3 and TRBJ2-5; 11 bases are shared with TRBD2. V was clipped by 5 bases and J by 5 bases; unmatched bases: 10. The germline V gene encodes CDR1 LGHNA and CDR2 YSLEER. This CDR3 is 16 amino acids long. The chain's CDR3 is CASSGSSGGALETQYF. Written as DNA, the CDR3 is TGCGCCAGCAGCGGCAGTAGCGGGGGGGCTTTGGAGACCCAGTACTTC.

The V gene is TRBV6-6, the J gene TRBJ1-1; TRBD1 agrees at 9 bases. In germline, CDR1 is MNHNY, CDR2 SVGAGI (reference sequence). V trimming: 5 bases; J trimming: 4 bases; junction bases outside the gene matches: 8. The CDR3 is 15 amino acids. The CDR3 nucleotides read TGTGCCAGCAGTGAGCGGAACAGGGGGCCCACTGAAGCTTTCTTT. It translates to CASSERNRGPTEAFF.

The chain has TRBV7-2 and TRBJ1-2, with 8 bases identical to TRBD1. J lost 7 bases, V lost 5 bases, and 9 bases had no gene match. Germline values: CDR1 SGHTA, CDR2 FQGNSA. CDR3 size: 14 residues. The CDR3 DNA is TGTGCCAGCAGCCTAGACAGGGGACGGGGTGGCTACACCTTC. Translated, it gives CASSLDRGRGGYTF. The full variable domain, rest sourced from reference TRBV7-2 and TRBJ1-2, is GAGVSQSPSNKVTEKGKDVELRCDPISGHTALYWYRQSLGQGLEFLIYFQGNSAPDKSGLPSDRFSAERTGGSVSTLTIQRTQQEDSAVYLCASSLDRGRGGYTFGSGTRLTVV.

V gene TRBV28 combines with J gene TRBJ2-1; D remains ambiguous. V shed 4 bases and J shed 10 bases, with 8 bases lying between them. The V gene's germline CDR1 is MDHEN and CDR2 SYDVKM. The CDR3 covers 11 residues. Here the CDR3 DNA reads TGTGCCAGCAGTTCTCTACGCGAGCAGTTCTTC. Translation gives CASSSLREQFF.

The CDR3 here is CASSSPGLLNTEAFF. CDR3 nucleotide sequence: TGTGCCAGTAGTTCGCCGGGACTTTTGAACACTGAAGCTTTCTTT. This chain connects TRBV19 to TRBJ1-1, with D perhaps matching TRBD1 (5 bases). This CDR3 comprises 15 residues. Per the germline V gene, CDR1 is LNHDA and CDR2 is SQIVND (reference sequence). Trimming removed 5 bases from V and 0 bases from J, with 13 bases in between.

This clone is a singleton in its sample. This chain links TRBV14 with TRBJ2-3; TRBD1 agrees at 7 bases. CDR1 is SGHDN and CDR2 is FVKESK in the germline V gene. The CDR3 length is 14 residues. The V gene end was trimmed by 0 bases and the J gene end by 7 bases; junction bases not matched to a gene: 4. This CDR3 is CASSQEQGYHTQYF. CDR3 sequence (DNA): TGTGCCAGCAGCCAAGAACAGGGGTATCATACGCAGTATTTT.

The V and J genes are TRBV2 and TRBJ2-1, with 13 positions matching TRBD2. The junction had 6 bases not matched to a gene; V was cut back by 6 bases and J by 7 bases. The CDR3 length is 15 residues. The germline gives CDR1 SNHLY, CDR2 FYNNEI. Written as DNA, the CDR3 is TGTGCCAGCAGGGCAGAGGGACTAGCGGGAAATGAGCAGTTCTTC. It encodes CASRAEGLAGNEQFF. Full variable domain (missing parts from reference TRBV2 and TRBJ2-1): EPEVTQTPSHQVTQMGQEVILRCVPISNHLYFYWYRQILGQKVEFLVSFYNNEISEKSEIFDDQFSVERPDGSNFTLKIRSTKLEDSAMYFCASRAEGLAGNEQFFGPGTRLTVL.

The V gene is TRBV9, the J gene TRBJ2-5; D is possibly TRBD2 (5 bases). The CDR3 sequence is 13 residues long. V was pared by 4 bases and J by 4 bases, with 11 bases between. Germline V lookup: CDR1 SGDLS, CDR2 YYNGEE. The CDR3 reads CASSLNRGETQYF. CDR3 in DNA: TGTGCCAGCAGCCTGAATCGGGGAGAGACCCAGTACTTC.

This clone was seen a single time. The gene calls are TRBV7-2 and TRBJ2-7; 7 nucleotides line up with TRBD1. Trimming took 5 bases from V and 3 from J; bases not matched to a gene: 13. Germline V lookup: CDR1 SGHTA, CDR2 FQGNSA. The CDR3 runs to 16 residues. The CDR3 loop is CASSVRDSPGGYEQYF. The CDR3 DNA reads as TGTGCCAGCAGCGTCAGGGACAGCCCGGGCGGCTACGAGCAGTACTTC.

CDR3 loop: CASRTGPQSEKLFF. The CDR3 nucleotides are TGTGCCAGTAGGACAGGCCCCCAAAGTGAAAAACTGTTTTTT. The V gene is TRBV19, the J gene TRBJ1-4; a possible D gene is TRBD1 (6 bases). Between the trimmed V and J ends, which lost 6 bases and 7 bases, there was a span of 15 bases. Germline V gives CDR1 LNHDA, CDR2 SQIVND (reference sequence). This CDR3 is built from 14 residues.

This clone was counted only a few times. The gene calls are TRBV9 and TRBJ1-2; D is possibly TRBD1 (5 bases). The germline CDR1 and CDR2 sequences are SGDLS and YYNGEE. CDR3 length: 14 residues. The germline V and J ends were trimmed by 0 bases and 3 bases, with 9 bases remaining between them. The CDR3 loop reads CASSVDRSDYGYTF. For the CDR3, the DNA is TGTGCCAGCAGCGTAGACAGGTCCGACTATGGCTACACCTTC.

This clone was seen more than once but under ten times. The chain carries TRBV27 and TRBJ1-2, with D possibly being TRBD1 (5 bases). Germline CDR1 and CDR2: MNHEY and SMNVEV (reference sequence). The CDR3 length is 13 residues. The germline V and J ends were trimmed by 7 bases and 7 bases, with 16 bases remaining between them. DNA for the CDR3: TGTGCCAGCACGCCTAGGTGGGGCTCTGGCTACACCTTC. This translates into CASTPRWGSGYTF.

This rearrangement joins TRBV7-2 to TRBJ1-2; no reliable D call. CDR1 SGHTA and CDR2 FQGNSA come from the germline V gene. The CDR3 loop spans 15 amino acids. V gave up 5 bases and J gave up 4 bases, with 17 bases separating them. The CDR3, as DNA: TGTGCCAGCAGCCCAATTCAGTTCCTCCCCTATGGCTACACCTTC. Its translation is CASSPIQFLPYGYTF.

The chain carries TRBV5-4 and TRBJ1-2, with TRBD1 matching 7 bases. In germline, CDR1 is SGHNT, CDR2 YYREEE (reference sequence). V shed 0 bases and J 8 bases; nucleotides not matched to a gene: 7. CDR3 length equals 14 residues. DNA for the CDR3: TGTGCCAGCAGCTTGGGGCAGGGGGGACGAGGCTACACCTTC. Its translation is CASSLGQGGRGYTF.